These 10 T cell receptor beta chains were sequenced from one sample in a study of cytomegalovirus exposure and HLA in healthy donors. PCR used 60 Vbeta primers and 13 Jbeta primers. Produced via immunoSEQ multiplex PCR; TCRdb's table is partial and in-frame only. The sample holds under 65,000 clones, around four fifths seen once. The sample consisted of PBMCs. These receptors were taken from a man aged 50 to 60 in good health and CMV-seronegative.

V usage is TRBV7-8 and J usage is TRBJ2-7; D may be TRBD1 (5 bases). The germline gives CDR1 SGHVS, CDR2 FQNEAQ. Trimming removed 5 bases at V and 0 bases at J, with 17 bases between. CDR3 length: 16 amino acids. The CDR3 sequence is CASSTLTAVSSYEQYF. DNA of the CDR3: TGTGCCAGCAGCACATTGACAGCCGTGAGCTCCTACGAGCAGTACTTC.

The chain links TRBV10-3 to TRBJ1-6; 7 bases map to TRBD1. J gave up 5 bases and V 6 bases, and 4 bases lay outside the gene matches. The CDR3 sequence is 14 residues long. Germline-derived CDR1 and CDR2 are ENHRY and SYGVKD. CDR3 loop: CAISDRDDNSPLHF. The CDR3 region has the DNA TGTGCCATCAGCGACAGGGACGATAATTCACCCCTCCACTTT.

V is TRBV5-4 and J is TRBJ2-2; D unresolved. V lost 2 bases and J lost 1, with 6 bases in between. This CDR3 has 14 residues. Per the germline V gene, CDR1 is SGHNT and CDR2 is YYREEE (reference sequence). CDR3 coding DNA: TGTGCCAGCAGCTTCCGAGTGAACACCGGGGAGCTGTTTTTT. As protein: CASSFRVNTGELFF.

Only one count was recorded for this clone. Here the CDR3 DNA reads TGTGCCAGTGCCGGACGGGGACAGACCTCCTATGGCTACACCTTC. Protein product: CASAGRGQTSYGYTF. The chain uses TRBV19 and TRBJ1-2, with 7 bases fitting TRBD1. The CDR3 contains 15 residues. CDR1 is LNHDA, CDR2 SQIVND, per germline (reference sequence). V dropped 8 bases and J dropped 4; count of bases not matched to a gene: 13.

This sequence joins TRBV2 and TRBJ1-2, with 7 positions matching TRBD1. The CDR3 contains 12 residues. Germline-derived CDR1 and CDR2 are SNHLY and FYNNEI. Trimming removed 8 bases from V and 6 bases from J; junction bases left unmatched: 6. CDR3 loop: CASRGRGDGYTF. The CDR3 DNA reads TGTGCCAGCCGGGGCAGGGGGGATGGCTACACCTTC.

CDR3 region: CASSSGTGNYGYTF. As DNA, the CDR3 is TGTGCCAGCAGCTCCGGGACAGGGAACTATGGCTACACCTTC. The chain carries TRBV5-4 and TRBJ1-2; TRBD1 matches at 9 bases. There are 14 residues in the CDR3. Germline CDR1 SGHNT, CDR2 YYREEE (reference sequence). V lost 3 bases and J lost 2; bases outside the gene matches: 2.

The V and J genes are TRBV9 and TRBJ2-5; 8 positions match TRBD2. CDR1 is SGDLS and CDR2 is YYNGEE in the germline V gene. The CDR3 is made up of 20 amino acids. With V trimmed by 0 bases and J by 2 bases, 18 bases remained unmatched. CDR3 nucleotide sequence: TGTGCCAGCAGCGTAGATAGCGGGGCTTCACCGTCGTTTGGTCAAGAGACCCAGTACTTC. Amino acids: CASSVDSGASPSFGQETQYF.

The chain employs TRBV4-1 and TRBJ1-2; unclear D gene. The CDR3 extends over 13 amino acids. V was cut by 1 base and J by 7 bases, with 10 bases left in between. Germline CDR1 and CDR2: MGHRA and YSYEKL. The CDR3 region has the DNA TGCGCCAGCAGCCAAGGATGGGCAGGTGGCTACACCTTC. The encoded protein is CASSQGWAGGYTF.

The chain uses TRBV10-2 and TRBJ2-2; TRBD2 aligns across 11 bases. J lost 3 bases, V lost 7 bases, and 4 bases had no gene match. Germline V gene sequence: CDR1 WSHSY, CDR2 SAAADI. This CDR3 has 15 residues. This chain's CDR3 is CASKLAGAYTGELFF. The DNA for the CDR3 is TGCGCCAGCAAACTAGCGGGGGCCTACACCGGGGAGCTGTTTTTT.

The CDR3 is CASSTRQILDSPLHF. DNA of the CDR3: TGTGCCAGCAGCACACGACAGATTTTGGATTCACCCCTCCACTTT. This chain links TRBV7-2 with TRBJ1-6, with D perhaps matching TRBD1 (5 bases). This CDR3 has 15 residues. Per the germline V gene, CDR1 is SGHTA and CDR2 is FQGNSA. V was trimmed by 5 bases and J by 8 bases, leaving 16 bases between them.